The T cell receptor (beta chain) under discussion was sequenced for a study of shared clonotypes between healthy human individuals. About this clone: Its antigen is not known.

Regarding the study as a whole: Naive subsets usually exceeded memory subsets in estimated richness. A reduction in generation probabilities was seen for non-shared clonotypes relative to those shared by all four donors. Read depth was anticipated to influence clonotype sharing among donors.

This CDR3 contains 16 residues. Trimming left V 5 bases short and J 2 bases short, with 17 bases between. The germline V gene has CDR1 SEHNR and CDR2 FQNEAQ (reference sequence). Naive CD8 cells were CD45RO-negative, positively selected for CCR7, excluding terminally differentiated effector memory CD45RA+ cells. Deep-level settings were used for running the assay. The repertoire was sequenced with immunoSEQ multiplex PCR; TCRdb's copy has only in-frame clones and lacks some. The sample lists roughly 810,000 clones, roughly 96% occurring once. Sequences were obtained from naive CD8+ T cells sorted from blood. The TCR originated in a man aged 30-40 years in good health. This rearrangement joins TRBV7-9 to TRBJ2-3; no reliable D call. The CDR3 coding sequence is TGTGCCAGCAGCCCTCCCCGGCCCTCCTCCACAGATACGCAGTATTTT. Translating gives CASSPPRPSSTDTQYF.